This T cell receptor beta chain was observed in a study of shared clonotypes between healthy human individuals. Between the trimmed V and J ends, which lost 5 bases and 3 bases, there was a span of 14 bases. CDR3 length: 15 residues. Germline CDR1 reads SNHLY; CDR2 reads FYNNEI. Some clones are missing from TCRdb's copy, which holds only in-frame ones; the method was immunoSEQ multiplex PCR. Of under 850,000 clones in the sample, nearly 95% were seen once. The naive CD8 fraction comprised CD45RO-negative cells positively selected for CCR7 and excluded terminally differentiated effector memory CD45RA+ cells. All participating donors were Caucasian adults from Nashville, Tennessee. General observations from the study: Genetic and exposure-history diversity was limited by the few donors. Rarefaction gave evidence that sorted-subset sequencing remained incomplete despite large depth. Non-shared clonotypes had lower generation probabilities than those shared by all four donors.

This clone has just a few counts. Antigen unknown. Sequencing input: naive CD8+ T cells sorted from blood. The chain is built from TRBV2 and TRBJ1-5, with TRBD1 as a possible D gene (6 bases). The receptor's source is a man aged 30 to 45 in good health. The CDR3 sequence: CASSRTVLVNQPQHF. In DNA, the CDR3 is TGTGCCAGCAGTCGGACAGTACTCGTCAATCAGCCCCAGCATTTT.